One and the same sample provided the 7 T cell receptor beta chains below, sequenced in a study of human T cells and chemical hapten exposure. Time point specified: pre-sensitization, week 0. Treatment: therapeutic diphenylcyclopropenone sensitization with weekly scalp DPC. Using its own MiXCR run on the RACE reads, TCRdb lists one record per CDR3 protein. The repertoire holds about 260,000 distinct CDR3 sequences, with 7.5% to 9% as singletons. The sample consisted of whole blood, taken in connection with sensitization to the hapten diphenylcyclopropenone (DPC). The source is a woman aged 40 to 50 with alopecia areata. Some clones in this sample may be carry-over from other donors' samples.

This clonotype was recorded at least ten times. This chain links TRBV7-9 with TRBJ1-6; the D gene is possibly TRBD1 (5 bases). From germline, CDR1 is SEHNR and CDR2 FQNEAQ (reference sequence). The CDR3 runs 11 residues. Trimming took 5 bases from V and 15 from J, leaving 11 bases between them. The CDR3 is CASSLGPRLHF. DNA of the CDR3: TGTGCCAGCAGCCTGGGGCCTCGCCTCCACTTT.

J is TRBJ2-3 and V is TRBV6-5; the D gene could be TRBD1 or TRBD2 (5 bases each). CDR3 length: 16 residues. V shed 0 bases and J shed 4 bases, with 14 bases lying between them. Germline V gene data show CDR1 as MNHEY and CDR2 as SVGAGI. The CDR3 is CASSYSIGHGADTQYF. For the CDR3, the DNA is TGTGCCAGCAGTTACTCGATAGGACACGGGGCAGATACGCAGTATTTT.

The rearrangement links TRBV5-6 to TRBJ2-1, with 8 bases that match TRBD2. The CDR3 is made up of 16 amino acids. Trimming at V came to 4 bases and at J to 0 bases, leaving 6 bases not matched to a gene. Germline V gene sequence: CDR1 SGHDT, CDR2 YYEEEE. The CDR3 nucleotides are TGTGCCAGCAGCCTCACTAGCGGTTCCTCCTACAATGAGCAGTTCTTC. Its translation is CASSLTSGSSYNEQFF.

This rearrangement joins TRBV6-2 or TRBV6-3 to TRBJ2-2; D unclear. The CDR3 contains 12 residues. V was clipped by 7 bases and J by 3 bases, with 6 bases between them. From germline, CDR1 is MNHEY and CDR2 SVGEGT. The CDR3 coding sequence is TGTGCCAGCAAAAGAGACACCGGGGAGCTGTTTTTT. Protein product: CASKRDTGELFF.

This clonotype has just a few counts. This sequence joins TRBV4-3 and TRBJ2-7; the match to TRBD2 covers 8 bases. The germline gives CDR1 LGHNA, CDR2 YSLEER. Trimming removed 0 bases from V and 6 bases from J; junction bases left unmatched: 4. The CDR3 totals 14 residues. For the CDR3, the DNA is TGCGCCAGCAGCCAAGAAACAGCGGGAGTCGAGCAGTACTTC. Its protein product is CASSQETAGVEQYF.

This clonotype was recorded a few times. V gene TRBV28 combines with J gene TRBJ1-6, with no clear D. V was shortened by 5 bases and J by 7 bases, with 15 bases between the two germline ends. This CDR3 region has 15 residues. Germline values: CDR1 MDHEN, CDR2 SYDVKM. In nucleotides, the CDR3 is TGTGCCAGCAGTCCGTCCCCGGGAGAAAATTCACCCCTCCACTTT. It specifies CASSPSPGENSPLHF.

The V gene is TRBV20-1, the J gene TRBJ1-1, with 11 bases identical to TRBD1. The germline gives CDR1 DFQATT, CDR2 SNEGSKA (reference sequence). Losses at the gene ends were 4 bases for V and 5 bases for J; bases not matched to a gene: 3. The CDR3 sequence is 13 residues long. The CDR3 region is CSATGQGATEAFF. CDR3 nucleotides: TGCAGTGCTACTGGACAGGGGGCTACTGAAGCTTTCTTT.